Shown below are 22 T cell receptor beta chains from a single sample sequenced in a study of blood T cell repertoires in COVID-19. Sequenced by immunoSEQ multiplex PCR; TCRdb stores in-frame clones only, minus some. This table has about 300,000 clones, around 84% appearing once. Sequenced: peripheral blood. These receptors were collected from a human donor with COVID-19, enrolled during active disease. The donor label of this sample is uncertain.

This clone showed up just a few times. The rearrangement joins TRBV18 to TRBJ2-6; D unresolved. With 3 bases removed from V and 0 bases from J, the gap between germline ends came to 15 bases. CDR1 and CDR2 from the germline V gene are KGHSH and LQKENI. The CDR3 is 18 residues long. CDR3 sequence (DNA): TGTGCCAGCTCACCTCTAACTACTTCCGCCTCTGGGGCCAACGTCCTGACTTTC. This gives the protein CASSPLTTSASGANVLTF.

This clone was observed at least ten times. V usage is TRBV5-1 and J usage is TRBJ1-4, with D perhaps matching TRBD1 (6 bases). The CDR3 has 15 amino acids. V gave up 0 bases and J gave up 5 bases, with 11 bases separating them. Germline V gene sequence: CDR1 SGHRS, CDR2 YFSETQ. The CDR3 region has the DNA TGCGCCAGCAGCTTGGCCGGACAGATGAATGAAAAACTGTTTTTT. This codes for CASSLAGQMNEKLFF.

V and J are TRBV3-1 (or the pseudogene TRBV3-2) and TRBJ2-5; 13 positions agree with TRBD2. TRBJ2-7 matches the DNA end more closely, so the J call is doubtful. In germline, CDR1 is LGHDT, CDR2 YNNKEL (reference sequence). This CDR3 comprises 14 residues. CDR3 sequence (DNA): TGTGCCAGCAGCCCGGGACTAGCGGGAAACGAGCAGTACTTC. Protein sequence: CASSPGLAGNEQYF.

The chain recombines TRBV19 with TRBJ2-1; 15 nucleotides match TRBD2. V lost 11 bases and J lost 7; bases outside the gene matches: 6. The CDR3 length is 14 residues. From germline, CDR1 is LNHDA and CDR2 SQIVND (reference sequence). This chain's CDR3 is CAAGTSGRSNEQFF. The CDR3 DNA reads as TGTGCCGCCGGGACTAGCGGGAGGTCGAATGAGCAGTTCTTC.

This clone was counted a single time. Other DNA sequences in the sample encode the same CDR3. The V call is TRBV18, the J call TRBJ1-1; TRBD1 matches 8 bases. The CDR3 is made up of 14 amino acids. Germline V gene lookup returns CDR1 KGHSH and CDR2 LQKENI. With 6 bases clipped from V and 1 base from J, the junction kept 4 bases outside the gene matches. CDR3 amino acids: CASSPGTGNTEAFF. The CDR3 nucleotides are TGTGCCAGCTCGCCCGGGACAGGGAACACTGAAGCTTTCTTT.

The CDR3 loop reads CASSPSGTANEKLFF. CDR3 DNA sequence: TGTGCCAGCAGCCCATCCGGGACAGCTAATGAAAAACTGTTTTTT. The chain combines TRBV3-1 (or the pseudogene TRBV3-2) with TRBJ1-4; TRBD1 aligns across 7 bases. V trimming: 4 bases; J trimming: 3 bases; junction bases outside the gene matches: 5. CDR1 is LGHDT, CDR2 YNNKEL, per germline (reference sequence). CDR3 size: 15 residues.

The chain recombines TRBV6-5 with TRBJ1-6, with TRBD1 identical over 9 bases. With V trimmed by 6 bases and J by 7 bases, 7 bases remained unmatched. The CDR3 length is 15 residues. Germline CDR1 reads MNHEY; CDR2 reads SVGAGI. The CDR3 sequence: CASSLDRGKNSPLHF. Here the CDR3 DNA reads TGTGCCAGCAGCCTGGACAGGGGCAAAAATTCACCCCTCCACTTT.

Written as DNA, the CDR3 is TGTGCCAGCAGAGATCGACTAGCGGGAGTACCCAATGAGCAGTTCTTC. Amino acids: CASRDRLAGVPNEQFF. The V and J genes are TRBV2 and TRBJ2-1, with TRBD2 identical over 12 bases. Germline V gene sequence: CDR1 SNHLY, CDR2 FYNNEI. This CDR3 is 16 amino acids long. V shed 6 bases and J 6 bases; nucleotides not matched to a gene: 9.

There are a few counts of this clone. This chain joins TRBV27 and TRBJ2-1; no firm D call. V lost 5 bases and J 7 bases, leaving 12 bases between the germline ends. The CDR3 has 13 amino acids. The germline V gene encodes CDR1 MNHEY and CDR2 SMNVEV (reference sequence). CDR3 region: CASSGIEANEQFF. The CDR3 nucleotides read TGTGCCAGCAGTGGAATAGAGGCAAATGAGCAGTTCTTC.

The chain couples TRBV29-1 to TRBJ2-3; 10 positions agree with TRBD2. Per the germline V gene, CDR1 is SQVTM and CDR2 is ANQGSEA. This CDR3 comprises 13 residues. Germline trimming cut 7 bases from V and 2 bases from J; bases unmatched to any gene: 3. The DNA for the CDR3 is TGCAGCGCCGGGACTAGCGACACAGATACGCAGTATTTT. It translates to CSAGTSDTDTQYF.

This CDR3 reads CASSVDPRALSTDTQYF. CDR3 nucleotide sequence: TGTGCCAGCAGCGTAGACCCCAGGGCCCTTAGCACAGATACGCAGTATTTT. V usage is TRBV9 and J usage is TRBJ2-3, with a possible D match to TRBD1 (5 bases). Trimming shortened V by 0 bases and J by 0 bases, and 14 bases separated the two germline ends. The CDR3 is 17 amino acids. Germline CDR1 is SGDLS and CDR2 is YYNGEE.

As regards this clone: Its ends do not fully match the called genes, so a read error is possible. The CDR3 nucleotides read TGTGCTAGCAGCCCCGATCCTGGGACTAGCGGCACAGATACGCAGTATTTT. It specifies CASSPDPGTSGTDTQYF. The V gene is TRBV7-7, the J gene TRBJ2-3, with 10 bases matching TRBD2. Germline lookup yields CDR1 SSHAT and CDR2 FNYEAQ (reference sequence). The CDR3 spans 17 residues.

Note on this clone: At one of its ends the junction is not consistent with the germline gene, which may arise from a read error. This sequence joins TRBV7-2 and TRBJ2-5, with no clear D. The CDR3 loop spans 13 amino acids. The germline V gene has CDR1 SGHTA and CDR2 FQGNSA. This chain's CDR3 is CASSLARREAQYF. CDR3 bases: TGTGCCAGCAGCTTAGCGCGAAGAGAGGCCCAGTACTTC.

The sample holds one count of this clone. The chain links TRBV9 to TRBJ2-1, with D uncertain. Trimming removed 0 bases from V and 0 bases from J, with 7 bases in between. Looked up from germline, CDR1 is SGDLS and CDR2 is YYNGEE. The CDR3 is 15 residues long. The CDR3, as DNA: TGTGCCAGCAGCGTAGATATTAGCTCCTACAATGAGCAGTTCTTC. This codes for CASSVDISSYNEQFF.

The chain has TRBV6-5 and TRBJ1-1, with D possibly matching TRBD1 (6 bases). The germline V gene has CDR1 MNHEY and CDR2 SVGAGI. The CDR3 runs 14 residues. V was shortened by 4 bases and J by 3 bases, with 12 bases between the two germline ends. The CDR3 region has the DNA TGTGCCAGCAGTTCTACAGGGTGGGACACTGAAGCTTTCTTT. It translates to CASSSTGWDTEAFF.

J is TRBJ2-3 and V is TRBV19; 8 nucleotides align to TRBD2. Losses at the gene ends were 4 bases for V and 0 bases for J; bases not matched to a gene: 3. The germline CDR1 and CDR2 sequences are LNHDA and SQIVND (reference sequence). There are 15 residues in the CDR3. The CDR3 DNA reads TGTGCCAGTAGTACTAGCGGGTCTAGCACAGATACGCAGTATTTT. Its translation is CASSTSGSSTDTQYF.

The chain employs TRBV5-1 and TRBJ1-2; D unresolved. Germline lookup yields CDR1 SGHRS and CDR2 YFSETQ. The CDR3 extends over 14 amino acids. Trimming stripped 0 bases from V and 8 bases from J, with 14 bases between. The CDR3 nucleotides read TGCGCCAGCAGCTTGGCCGGGGATCCTAGAGGCTACACCTTC. Translating gives CASSLAGDPRGYTF.

The CDR3: CSASRVEGQPQHF. CDR3 nucleotides: TGCAGTGCTAGTCGTGTAGAGGGTCAGCCCCAGCATTTT. The rearrangement uses TRBV20-1 and TRBJ1-5; D call uncertain. Trimming took off 3 bases at V and 6 bases at J, with 12 bases between the two ends. The CDR3 totals 13 residues. CDR1 is DFQATT and CDR2 is SNEGSKA in the germline V gene (reference sequence).

The chain uses TRBV11-3 and TRBJ2-2; D ambiguous. The CDR3 sequence is 13 residues long. V shed 5 bases and J shed 3 bases, with 7 bases lying between them. Germline V gene data show CDR1 as SGHNT and CDR2 as YENEEA. The CDR3 DNA reads TGTGCCAGCAGCCCGGTTCACACCGGGGAGCTGTTTTTT. This gives the protein CASSPVHTGELFF.

V usage is TRBV11-2 and J usage is TRBJ2-1; TRBD2 matches at 8 bases. CDR1 is SGHAT and CDR2 is FQNNGV in the germline V gene. The V and J ends lost 0 bases and 6 bases, in that order; junction bases with no gene match: 7. CDR3 length: 16 amino acids. CDR3 residues: CASSLDPAGVGNEQFF. The CDR3 DNA sequence: TGTGCCAGCAGCTTAGATCCAGCGGGAGTGGGCAATGAGCAGTTCTTC.

The chain links TRBV2 to TRBJ2-5, with D hard to call. V lost 5 bases and J 4 bases, leaving 8 bases between the germline ends. In germline, CDR1 is SNHLY, CDR2 FYNNEI. The CDR3 is 12 residues long. Here the CDR3 reads CASSIEVETQYF. Written as DNA, the CDR3 is TGTGCCAGCAGTATAGAGGTAGAGACCCAGTACTTC.

This chain connects TRBV5-4 to TRBJ2-1; 7 bases align to TRBD2. Trimming cost V 1 base and J 10 bases; bases outside gene matches: 8. The CDR3 has 14 amino acids. Germline V CDR1 and CDR2: SGHNT, YYREEE (reference sequence). CDR3 loop: CASSLTSGVPEQFF. The CDR3 coding sequence is TGTGCCAGCAGCTTGACCAGCGGGGTTCCGGAGCAGTTCTTC.